This paragraph reports one T cell receptor (beta chain). Its target is not known. Documented treatment: approximately nine-day PBMC culture with coronavirus spike peptide pools or control peptides (ViraFEST assay). One should note that the unexposed donor's CD4+ T cells were collected before the COVID-19 pandemic (2011-2018). Trimming at V came to 0 bases and at J to 3 bases, leaving 3 bases not matched to a gene. The CDR3 has 15 residues. Germline V gene lookup returns CDR1 MNHEY and CDR2 SVGAGI. The sample is drawn from a study of vaccination and CD4 T cells after COVID-19. Study-wide background: At a median roughly 100 days (range 35 to 161) after diagnosis, post-COVID samples were drawn. Overlapping spike peptides of SARS-CoV-2, HCoV-NL63, HCoV-OC43 and HCoV-229E were used, and cells were stimulated with them.

Sequenced with the Oncomine TCR Beta short-read assay was DNA taken from cultured CD4+ T cells. TCRdb re-analysed the PCR reads in MiXCR, keeping a single row per CDR3 protein. Of some 7,300 distinct CDR3 sequences listed, approximately 40% are singletons. Whole-study results and caveats: The great majority, 304 of 307 vaccine-specific clones, proved spike mono-reactive in convalescent patients.

The specimen sequenced was CD4+ T cells from blood, cultured in vitro. The source is a human donor in good health. The chain carries TRBV6-5 and TRBJ2-7; 9 bases agree with TRBD2. This CDR3 is CASSYSGGGDYEQYF. The CDR3 nucleotides are TGTGCCAGCAGTTACTCAGGCGGGGGGGACTACGAGCAGTACTTC.